One sample yielded the 20 T cell receptor beta chains listed below, sequenced in a study of blood T cell repertoires in COVID-19. Assay used: immunoSEQ multiplex PCR; TCRdb lists only in-frame clones, some missing. This sample has 200,000 to 300,000 clones, with around 90% found just once. What was sequenced was peripheral blood. The receptor set was obtained from a man between 25 and 39 years old with COVID-19, enrolled during active disease.

To note about this clone: One junction end does not reproduce the germline sequence, and a read error may be involved. V usage is TRBV18 and J usage is TRBJ1-1, with TRBD1 identical over 7 bases. Germline assignment: CDR1 KGHSH and CDR2 LQKENI. The CDR3 is 15 residues long. CDR3 residues: CASSPPGQGVTKTHF. In DNA form, the CDR3 reads TGTGCCAGCTCACCCCCGGGGCAGGGGGTAACCAAAACCCACTTT.

The J gene is TRBJ1-1, the V gene TRBV2; D is unclear. Between the trimmed V and J ends, which lost 4 bases and 3 bases, there was a span of 12 bases. Germline V CDR1 and CDR2: SNHLY, FYNNEI. The CDR3 contains 14 residues. The CDR3 nucleotides are TGTGCCAGCAGTGGGAGAGGGATGGACACTGAAGCTTTCTTT. Amino acids: CASSGRGMDTEAFF.

V gene TRBV27 combines with J gene TRBJ1-2; 8 positions agree with TRBD1. The CDR3 has 15 residues. V was pared by 5 bases and J by 4 bases, with 9 bases of the junction left unmatched. CDR1 is MNHEY and CDR2 is SMNVEV in the germline V gene (reference sequence). Written as DNA, the CDR3 is TGTGCCAGCAGTGACCTACAGGGGGAAGGCTATGGCTACACCTTC. Protein sequence: CASSDLQGEGYGYTF.

The V call is TRBV5-4, the J call TRBJ2-3; D is undetermined. Trimming removed 0 bases from V and 0 bases from J, with 5 bases in between. The CDR3 is 14 residues long. Germline CDR1 SGHNT, CDR2 YYREEE (reference sequence). In nucleotides, the CDR3 is TGTGCCAGCAGCTTGGTCGGGAGCACAGATACGCAGTATTTT. This encodes CASSLVGSTDTQYF. Complete variable domain (other parts from reference TRBV5-4 and TRBJ2-3): ETGVTQSPTHLIKTRGQQVTLRCSSQSGHNTVSWYQQALGQGPQFIFQYYREEENGRGNFPPRFSGLQFPNYSSELNVNALELDDSALYLCASSLVGSTDTQYFGPGTRLTVL.

This chain connects TRBV5-4 to TRBJ2-5, with 9 bases fitting TRBD2. The CDR3 contains 15 residues. Unmatched junction bases numbered 5, after V lost 2 bases and J lost 3 bases. Germline V gene data show CDR1 as SGHNT and CDR2 as YYREEE (reference sequence). CDR3: CASSFGGGAKETQYF. Written as DNA, the CDR3 is TGTGCCAGCAGCTTTGGCGGGGGGGCCAAAGAGACCCAGTACTTC.

This clone was counted only a few times. J is TRBJ1-1 and V is TRBV6-2 or TRBV6-3; the D gene is possibly TRBD1 (5 bases). Deletions cut 4 bases from V and 3 bases from J, with 21 bases between. There are 17 residues in the CDR3. CDR1 and CDR2 from the germline V gene are MNHEY and SVGEGT. The CDR3 DNA reads TGTGCCAGCAGTTTCGATAGCAAGGAGGGGAGGTACACTGAAGCTTTCTTT. Its translation is CASSFDSKEGRYTEAFF.

The V and J genes are TRBV10-1 and TRBJ1-2; the match to TRBD1 covers 9 bases. This CDR3 is built from 15 residues. Germline V CDR1 and CDR2: WNHNN, SYGVQD (reference sequence). The V segment lost 6 bases and the J segment 4 bases; nucleotides outside the gene matches: 9. The CDR3 DNA sequence: TGCGCCAGCAGCGAGGACAGGGGAAGGACCTATGGCTACACCTTC. It encodes CASSEDRGRTYGYTF.

V and J are TRBV5-1 and TRBJ2-2, with D perhaps TRBD1 (6 bases). This CDR3 has 13 residues. In germline, CDR1 is SGHRS, CDR2 YFSETQ. Deletions cut 7 bases from V and 1 base from J, with 8 bases between. CDR3 amino acids: CASGQQNTGELFF. The CDR3 bases are TGCGCCAGCGGACAGCAGAACACCGGGGAGCTGTTTTTT.

V is TRBV11-2 and J is TRBJ2-7, with unresolved D. The V end was cut by 2 bases, the J end by 0 bases, with 11 bases between. Germline V CDR1 and CDR2: SGHAT, FQNNGV. This CDR3 contains 15 residues. CDR3 sequence reads: CASSLNGPSSYEQYF. CDR3 sequence (DNA): TGTGCCAGCAGCTTAAATGGTCCGAGCTCCTACGAGCAGTACTTC.

This chain joins TRBV28 and TRBJ1-6, with D unresolved. The germline V gene encodes CDR1 MDHEN and CDR2 SYDVKM. The CDR3 length is 11 residues. V dropped 5 bases and J dropped 7 bases, with 3 bases sitting between them. CDR3 in DNA: TGTGCCAGCAGTCTCAATTCACCCCTCCACTTT. Protein: CASSLNSPLHF.

Written as DNA, the CDR3 is TGTGCCATCGAGGCGGTCCCGGCGAACACTGAAGCTTTCTTT. Amino acids: CAIEAVPANTEAFF. The chain combines TRBV28 with TRBJ1-1, with unresolved D. Trimming removed 10 bases at V and 1 base at J, with 16 bases between. Germline V CDR1 and CDR2: MDHEN, SYDVKM. This CDR3 has 14 residues.

The V and J genes are TRBV28 and TRBJ2-7, with D possibly TRBD1 on 6 matching bases. Trimming took off 7 bases at V and 7 bases at J, with 14 bases between the two ends. Per the germline V gene, CDR1 is MDHEN and CDR2 is SYDVKM. The CDR3 is 12 residues long. The CDR3 loop is CASTPSDREQYF. CDR3 in DNA: TGTGCCAGCACCCCCTCTGACAGGGAGCAGTACTTC.

Worth noting for this clone: At one end, the junction sequence differs from germline, possibly due to a read error. V is TRBV5-6 and J is TRBJ1-2; 7 positions match TRBD1. The V gene's germline CDR1 is SGHDT and CDR2 YYEEEE. This CDR3 region has 14 residues. The CDR3 DNA sequence: TGTGCCAGCAGCTTGGGGACAGGTACTTATGGCCACACCTTC. It is translated as CASSLGTGTYGHTF. Supplemented by reference TRBV5-6 and TRBJ1-2, the full variable domain reads DAGVTQSPTHLIKTRGQQVTLRCSPKSGHDTVSWYQQALGQGPQFIFQYYEEEERQRGNFPDRFSGHQFPNYSSELNVNALLLGDSALYLCASSLGTGTYGHTFGSGTRLTVV.

The chain employs TRBV4-1 and TRBJ1-5; D call uncertain. CDR1 and CDR2 (germline): MGHRA, YSYEKL. The ends were cut back, 0 bases at V and 1 base at J, with 13 bases in the middle. This CDR3 spans 17 amino acids. The CDR3 sequence is CASSQEGRAWSNQPQHF. CDR3 DNA: TGCGCCAGCAGCCAAGAGGGCAGAGCCTGGAGCAATCAGCCCCAGCATTTT.

The chain carries TRBV21-1 and TRBJ1-2; the listed D gene, TRBD1, was not tested against the DNA. TRBV21-1 is recorded as a pseudogene. The CDR3 is 16 amino acids. The CDR3 nucleotides are TGTGCCAGCAGCTTTCCTCGGGACAGGGATAAGGATGGCTACACCTTC. This encodes CASSFPRDRDKDGYTF.

This clone came up once. The rearrangement links TRBV7-9 to TRBJ2-3, with 8 bases that match TRBD2. Trimming cost V 3 bases and J 7 bases; bases outside gene matches: 12. CDR3 length equals 16 residues. Per germline, CDR1 SEHNR and CDR2 FQNEAQ (reference sequence). For the CDR3, the DNA is TGTGCCAGCAGCTTCCCAAGCGGGGGTATTCCACATACGCAGTATTTT. Translated, it gives CASSFPSGGIPHTQYF.

J is TRBJ1-2 and V is TRBV3-1 (or the pseudogene TRBV3-2); 7 bases line up with TRBD1. This CDR3 contains 15 residues. The trim removed 3 bases at V and 0 bases at J, leaving 4 bases unmatched. The germline V gene has CDR1 LGHDT and CDR2 YNNKEL (reference sequence). In DNA form, the CDR3 reads TGTGCCAGCAGCCACCGGGACAGAGCTAACTATGGCTACACCTTC. Translation: CASSHRDRANYGYTF.

In this sample, this clone turned up once. The gene calls are TRBV24-1 and TRBJ2-1; D possibly corresponds to TRBD2 (6 bases). CDR3 length equals 14 residues. V gave up 7 bases and J gave up 0 bases, with 9 bases separating them. Per germline, CDR1 KGHDR and CDR2 SFDVKD. The CDR3, as DNA: TGTGCCACCAGCGACGGGAGCTCCTACAATGAGCAGTTCTTC. It is translated as CATSDGSSYNEQFF.

The chain is built from TRBV30 and TRBJ2-4; 9 positions agree with TRBD1. CDR3 size: 17 residues. From germline, CDR1 is GTSNPN and CDR2 SVGIG (reference sequence). The V and J ends lost 0 bases and 3 bases, in that order; junction bases with no gene match: 9. The CDR3 sequence is CAWSVPTGGRVKNIQYF. CDR3 nucleotides: TGTGCCTGGAGTGTCCCAACAGGGGGCCGGGTCAAAAACATTCAGTACTTC.

This clone is a singleton in its sample. The chain has TRBV2 and TRBJ1-1, with a possible D match to TRBD1 (6 bases). This CDR3 has 14 residues. Germline CDR1 SNHLY, CDR2 FYNNEI. Trimming stripped 3 bases from V and 4 bases from J, with 12 bases between. The CDR3 is CASSDPRGGTEAFF. Written as DNA, the CDR3 is TGTGCCAGCAGTGACCCTCGAGGGGGCACTGAAGCTTTCTTT.